This T cell receptor beta chain stems from a study of Ad26.COV2.S vaccination and SARS-CoV-2 variants. Treatment in this sample: about 20 received Ad26.COV2.S at low or high dose, single or two shots; about 5 received placebo; per-sample allocation not given. Sampling was done on day 63 after the first vaccine or placebo injection. Its platform was an Ad26 vector, and its expressed antigen was Wuhan-strain SARS-CoV-2 spike. To note about this clone: What it binds is unknown.

This table comes from immunoSEQ multiplex PCR, and its TCRdb copy is limited to in-frame clones, with some not included. The sample records approximately 480,000 clones, 87% being singletons. CDR3 size: 14 residues. CDR1 SGHRS and CDR2 YFSETQ come from the germline V gene. Trimming stripped 3 bases from V and 4 bases from J, with 13 bases between. Study findings and constraints: From the TCR breadth and depth analyses, total T cell responses may have been underestimated. Substantial breadth was reportedly displayed by spike-specific CD8+ and CD4+ T cell responses after vaccination.

The sequence was collected from a person between 18 and 65 years old who received the Ad26.COV2.S COVID-19 vaccine or a placebo. Specimen: peripheral blood, collected in a trial of Ad26.COV2.S vaccine versus placebo. The chain has TRBV5-1 and TRBJ1-1; D ambiguous. This CDR3 reads CASSSGTIITEAFF. CDR3 nucleotides: TGCGCCAGCAGCTCCGGCACAATTATCACTGAAGCTTTCTTT.